These 20 T cell receptor beta chains originate from one sample sequenced in a study of T-cell memory formation after mild COVID-19. TCRdb independently ran MiXCR on the 5' RACE reads; one entry per CDR3 protein. Of around 130,000 distinct CDR3 sequences in the sample, approximately 16% were seen once. Sequenced material: PBMCs or a T cell subset sorted from them (not recorded which). Source of these receptors: an adult woman who had mild COVID-19 (a few samples of this study predate the infection). Cell type and time point are not known.

This sequence joins TRBV5-1 and TRBJ2-3; D is possibly TRBD2 (6 bases). This CDR3 is built from 15 residues. Trimming took 4 bases from V and 1 from J, leaving 13 bases between them. Germline CDR1 SGHRS, CDR2 YFSETQ. The DNA of the CDR3 is TGCGCCAGCAGCCCCATGGAGCGGGGCACAGATACGCAGTATTTT. Protein sequence: CASSPMERGTDTQYF.

This clonotype was observed a few times. V gene TRBV24-1 combines with J gene TRBJ1-5; 10 bases map to TRBD1. The CDR3 length is 16 residues. Per germline, CDR1 KGHDR and CDR2 SFDVKD. V dropped 3 bases and J dropped 2; count of bases not matched to a gene: 3. DNA for the CDR3: TGTGCCACCAGTGATCCCGGGACAGGGGGCAATCAGCCCCAGCATTTT. Residues: CATSDPGTGGNQPQHF.

The V call is TRBV12-3 or TRBV12-4, the J call TRBJ1-4; D not resolved. The CDR3 loop spans 14 amino acids. The V end lost 0 bases, the J end lost 6 bases, and 8 bases lay between the germline ends. CDR3 in amino acids: CASSLAGSHEKLFF. For the CDR3, the DNA is TGTGCCAGCAGTTTAGCAGGGTCCCATGAAAAACTGTTTTTT.

This clonotype was counted a few times. This chain joins TRBV5-1 and TRBJ2-3; the match to TRBD2 covers 9 bases. Germline V gives CDR1 SGHRS, CDR2 YFSETQ. V lost 2 bases to trimming and J lost 6 bases; unmatched junction nucleotides: 10. The CDR3 has 16 residues. CDR3 loop: CASSFAASGTSDTQYF. The CDR3 DNA sequence: TGCGCCAGCAGCTTCGCGGCTAGCGGGACAAGCGATACGCAGTATTTT. Full variable domain (remainder filled in from reference TRBV5-1 and TRBJ2-3): KAGVTQTPRYLIKTRGQQVTLSCSPISGHRSVSWYQQTPGQGLQFLFEYFSETQRNKGNFPGRFSGRQFSNSRSEMNVSTLELGDSALYLCASSFAASGTSDTQYFGPGTRLTVL.

About this clonotype: At one end, the junction sequence differs from germline, possibly due to a read error. The chain has TRBV6-6 and TRBJ2-7, with TRBD1 matching over 8 bases. The germline V gene encodes CDR1 MNHNY and CDR2 SVGAGI (reference sequence). The CDR3 covers 14 residues. This chain's CDR3 is CASKPQGEFVVWHF. CDR3 bases: TGTGCCAGCAAGCCACAGGGGGAATTCGTCGTTTGGCACTTC.

This chain links TRBV5-1 with TRBJ1-1; possibly TRBD1 for D (5 bases). This CDR3 is 15 amino acids long. The V end was cut by 0 bases, the J end by 5 bases, with 14 bases between. Germline V gene lookup returns CDR1 SGHRS and CDR2 YFSETQ. As DNA, the CDR3 is TGCGCCAGCAGCTTGGCCGGGGGGTCACCAACTGAAGCTTTCTTT. Amino acids: CASSLAGGSPTEAFF.

This clonotype was seen more than once but under ten times. V usage is TRBV6-5 and J usage is TRBJ1-2, with unresolved D. V was clipped by 0 bases and J by 2 bases, with 7 bases between them. CDR3 size: 14 residues. The V gene's germline CDR1 is MNHEY and CDR2 SVGAGI. CDR3: CASSYSARNYGYTF. Written as DNA, the CDR3 is TGTGCCAGCAGTTACTCGGCCAGGAACTATGGCTACACCTTC.

This clonotype was recorded many times. This chain joins TRBV7-2 and TRBJ2-7, with 9 bases matching TRBD2. Per germline, CDR1 SGHTA and CDR2 FQGNSA. V shed 4 bases and J 0 bases; nucleotides not matched to a gene: 4. The CDR3 sequence is 15 residues long. CDR3 DNA sequence: TGTGCCAGCAGCTCATTAGCGGGGGCCTCCTACGAGCAGTACTTC. Residues: CASSSLAGASYEQYF.

The V gene is TRBV20-1, the J gene TRBJ2-3, with D unclear. The CDR3 length is 12 residues. V shed 5 bases and J shed 0 bases, with 6 bases lying between them. The germline gives CDR1 DFQATT, CDR2 SNEGSKA (reference sequence). The DNA for the CDR3 is TGCAGTGCTGCGGCGAGCACAGATACGCAGTATTTT. Its protein product is CSAAASTDTQYF.

This clonotype showed up just a few times. The chain joins TRBV6-6 to TRBJ1-4; D is unresolved. The CDR3 loop spans 12 amino acids. V was pared by 7 bases and J by 8 bases, with 11 bases between. The germline V gene encodes CDR1 MNHNY and CDR2 SVGAGI (reference sequence). The CDR3 nucleotides read TGTGCCAGCACCCGCCCAGACGAAAAACTGTTTTTT. Translation: CASTRPDEKLFF.

The rearrangement links TRBV5-4 to TRBJ2-2; D uncertain. Per the germline V gene, CDR1 is SGHNT and CDR2 is YYREEE (reference sequence). This CDR3 has 17 residues. The V end was cut by 2 bases, the J end by 2 bases, with 16 bases between. The CDR3 DNA is TGTGCCAGCAGCTTTAAGGCCGGCAAGGGAAACACCGGGGAGCTGTTTTTT. Encoded protein: CASSFKAGKGNTGELFF.

This clonotype was counted a few times. The chain recombines TRBV5-1 with TRBJ2-1; D tentatively fits TRBD1 or TRBD2 (5 bases each). CDR1 SGHRS and CDR2 YFSETQ come from the germline V gene. The length of the CDR3 is 12 residues. Trimming took off 2 bases at V and 8 bases at J, with 8 bases between the two ends. Written as DNA, the CDR3 is TGCGCCAGCAGCTTCGGGGCGGATGAGCAGTTCTTC. This codes for CASSFGADEQFF.

V gene TRBV7-9 combines with J gene TRBJ2-3; D is undetermined. V was clipped by 1 base and J by 3 bases, with 8 bases between them. CDR3 length: 14 residues. CDR1 and CDR2 from the germline V gene are SEHNR and FQNEAQ (reference sequence). In DNA, the CDR3 is TGTGCCAGCAGCTTAGAACTGGGTACAGATACGCAGTATTTT. Its translation is CASSLELGTDTQYF. The variable domain in full, completed from reference TRBV7-9 and TRBJ2-3, reads DTGVSQNPRHKITKRGQNVTFRCDPISEHNRLYWYRQTLGQGPEFLTYFQNEAQLEKSRLLSDRFSAERPKGSFSTLEIQRTEQGDSAMYLCASSLELGTDTQYFGPGTRLTVL.

This clonotype occurred a few times. The chain is built from TRBV2 and TRBJ2-2, with D possibly being TRBD2 (6 bases). From germline, CDR1 is SNHLY and CDR2 FYNNEI. CDR3 length: 14 residues. The V end was cut by 2 bases, the J end by 7 bases, with 11 bases between. The CDR3 reads CASSENGGDGELFF. The CDR3 DNA reads TGTGCCAGCAGTGAAAACGGAGGGGACGGGGAGCTGTTTTTT.

The chain links TRBV27 to TRBJ2-7; D perhaps matches TRBD2 (6 bases). Trimming shortened V by 9 bases and J by 0 bases, and 18 bases separated the two germline ends. CDR1 MNHEY and CDR2 SMNVEV come from the germline V gene (reference sequence). This CDR3 has 15 residues. The CDR3 is CASYTWRGPSYEQYF. The CDR3 DNA is TGTGCCAGTTACACTTGGCGGGGCCCCTCCTACGAGCAGTACTTC.

This clonotype was seen many times. The chain couples TRBV5-1 to TRBJ2-2; D may be TRBD1 (6 bases). V gave up 4 bases and J gave up 1 base, with 11 bases separating them. Germline V CDR1 and CDR2: SGHRS, YFSETQ. The CDR3 loop spans 15 amino acids. CDR3 nucleotides: TGCGCCAGCAGCGAAGCACAGGGGAACACCGGGGAGCTGTTTTTT. Its protein product is CASSEAQGNTGELFF. Together with reference TRBV5-1 and TRBJ2-2, the CDR3 gives the full variable domain: KAGVTQTPRYLIKTRGQQVTLSCSPISGHRSVSWYQQTPGQGLQFLFEYFSETQRNKGNFPGRFSGRQFSNSRSEMNVSTLELGDSALYLCASSEAQGNTGELFFGEGSRLTVL.

The chain has TRBV12-3 or TRBV12-4 and TRBJ2-7; TRBD1 or TRBD2 may be the D gene (5 bases each). The CDR3 is 14 residues long. Between the trimmed V and J ends, which lost 5 bases and 3 bases, there was a span of 14 bases. CDR3 amino acids: CASSKGSLGYEQYF. The CDR3 bases are TGTGCCAGCAGTAAGGGGAGCCTGGGCTACGAGCAGTACTTC.

The chain employs TRBV7-8 and TRBJ2-5; D call uncertain. Germline CDR1 is SGHVS and CDR2 is FQNEAQ. This CDR3 spans 14 amino acids. V lost 1 base to trimming and J lost 7 bases, with 13 bases between them. CDR3 sequence: CASSLVGLERTQYF. The CDR3, as DNA: TGTGCCAGCAGCTTAGTAGGGTTAGAGCGGACCCAGTACTTC.

This chain connects TRBV5-4 to TRBJ2-7, with D unresolved. Germline CDR1 reads SGHNT; CDR2 reads YYREEE (reference sequence). The CDR3 contains 12 residues. Trimming took off 4 bases at V and 6 bases at J, with 11 bases between the two ends. CDR3 residues: CASSPPGAEQYF. CDR3 coding DNA: TGTGCCAGCAGCCCCCCAGGCGCCGAGCAGTACTTC.

The genes are TRBV12-3 or TRBV12-4 and TRBJ2-3; D is perhaps TRBD1 (5 bases). V was shortened by 5 bases and J by 2 bases, with 11 bases between the two germline ends. CDR3 size: 14 residues. CDR3 DNA sequence: TGTGCCAGCAGTCCTCGACAGTTCACAGATACGCAGTATTTT. Its protein product is CASSPRQFTDTQYF.